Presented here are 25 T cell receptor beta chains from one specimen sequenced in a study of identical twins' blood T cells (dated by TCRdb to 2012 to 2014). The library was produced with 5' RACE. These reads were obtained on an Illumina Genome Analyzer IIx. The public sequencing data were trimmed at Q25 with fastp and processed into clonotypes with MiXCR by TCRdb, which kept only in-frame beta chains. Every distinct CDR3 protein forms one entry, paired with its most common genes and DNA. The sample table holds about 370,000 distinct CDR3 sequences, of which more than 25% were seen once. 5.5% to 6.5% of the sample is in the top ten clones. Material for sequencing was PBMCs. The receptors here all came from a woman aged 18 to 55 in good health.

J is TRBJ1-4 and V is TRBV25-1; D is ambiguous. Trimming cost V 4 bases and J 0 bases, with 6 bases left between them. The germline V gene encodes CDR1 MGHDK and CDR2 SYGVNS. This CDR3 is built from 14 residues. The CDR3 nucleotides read TGTGCCAGCAGTGGCAGTTCAACTAATGAAAAACTGTTTTTT. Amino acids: CASSGSSTNEKLFF.

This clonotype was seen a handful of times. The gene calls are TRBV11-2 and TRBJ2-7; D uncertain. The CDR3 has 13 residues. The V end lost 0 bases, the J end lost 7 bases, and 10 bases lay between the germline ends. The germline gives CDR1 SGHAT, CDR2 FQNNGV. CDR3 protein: CASSLDPPGEQYF. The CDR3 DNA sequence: TGTGCCAGCAGCTTAGACCCTCCCGGGGAGCAGTACTTC.

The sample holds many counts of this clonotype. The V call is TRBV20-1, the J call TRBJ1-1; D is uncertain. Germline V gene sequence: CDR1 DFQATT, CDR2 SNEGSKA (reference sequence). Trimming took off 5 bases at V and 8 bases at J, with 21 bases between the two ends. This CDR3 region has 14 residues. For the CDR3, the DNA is TGCAGTGCTGGTTCACAGAACCTGAAAAGCGAAGCTTTCTTT. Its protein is CSAGSQNLKSEAFF.

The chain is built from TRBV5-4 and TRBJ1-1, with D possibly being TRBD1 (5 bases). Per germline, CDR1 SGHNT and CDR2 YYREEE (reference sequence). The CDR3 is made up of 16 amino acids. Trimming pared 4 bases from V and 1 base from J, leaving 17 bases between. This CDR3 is CASSLMGGRANTEAFF. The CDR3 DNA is TGTGCCAGCAGCCTGATGGGGGGTAGGGCGAACACTGAAGCTTTCTTT.

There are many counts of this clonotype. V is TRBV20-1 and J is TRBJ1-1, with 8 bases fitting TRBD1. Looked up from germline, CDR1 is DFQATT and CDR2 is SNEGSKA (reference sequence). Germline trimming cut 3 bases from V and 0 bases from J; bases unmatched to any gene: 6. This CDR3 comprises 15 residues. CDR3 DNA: TGCAGTGCTAGCGCCCGGGACAGGTTGAACACTGAAGCTTTCTTT. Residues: CSASARDRLNTEAFF.

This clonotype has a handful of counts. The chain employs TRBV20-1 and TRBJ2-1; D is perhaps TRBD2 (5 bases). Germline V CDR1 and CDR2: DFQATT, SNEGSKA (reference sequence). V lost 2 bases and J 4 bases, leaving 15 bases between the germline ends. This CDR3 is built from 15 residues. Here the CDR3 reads CSARSGLEEYNEQFF. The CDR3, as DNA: TGCAGTGCTAGAAGTGGACTTGAGGAGTACAATGAGCAGTTCTTC.

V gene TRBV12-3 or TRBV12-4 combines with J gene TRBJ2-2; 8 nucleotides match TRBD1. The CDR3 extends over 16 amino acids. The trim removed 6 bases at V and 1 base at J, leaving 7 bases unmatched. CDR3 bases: TGTGCCAGCAGCCCCCGAGGGACAGGGAACACCGGGGAGCTGTTTTTT. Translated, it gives CASSPRGTGNTGELFF.

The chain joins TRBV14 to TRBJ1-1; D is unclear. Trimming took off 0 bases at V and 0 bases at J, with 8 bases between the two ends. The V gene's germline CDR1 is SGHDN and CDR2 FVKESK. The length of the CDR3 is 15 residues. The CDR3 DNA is TGTGCCAGCAGCCAAGACAGTTTCATGAACACTGAAGCTTTCTTT. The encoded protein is CASSQDSFMNTEAFF.

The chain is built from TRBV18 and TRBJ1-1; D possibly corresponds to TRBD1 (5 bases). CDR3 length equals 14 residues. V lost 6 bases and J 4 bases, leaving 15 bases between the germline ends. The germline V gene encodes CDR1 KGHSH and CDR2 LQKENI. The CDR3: CASSPRTWSTEAFF. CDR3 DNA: TGTGCCAGCTCCCCTAGGACATGGAGCACTGAAGCTTTCTTT.

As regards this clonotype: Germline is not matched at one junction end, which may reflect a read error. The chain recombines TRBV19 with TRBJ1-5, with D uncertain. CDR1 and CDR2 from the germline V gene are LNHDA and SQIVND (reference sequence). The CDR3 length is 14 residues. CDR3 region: CVSSGRNSNQPQHF. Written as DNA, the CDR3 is TGTGTCAGTAGCGGACGGAATAGCAATCAGCCCCAGCATTTT.

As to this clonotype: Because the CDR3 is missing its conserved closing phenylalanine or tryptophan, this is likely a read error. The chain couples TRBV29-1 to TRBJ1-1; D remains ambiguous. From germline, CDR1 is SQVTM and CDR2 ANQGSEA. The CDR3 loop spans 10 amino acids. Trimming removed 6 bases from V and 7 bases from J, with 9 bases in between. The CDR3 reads CSVLSREAFS. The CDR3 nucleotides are TGCAGCGTCCTCAGCCGTGAAGCTTTCTCT.

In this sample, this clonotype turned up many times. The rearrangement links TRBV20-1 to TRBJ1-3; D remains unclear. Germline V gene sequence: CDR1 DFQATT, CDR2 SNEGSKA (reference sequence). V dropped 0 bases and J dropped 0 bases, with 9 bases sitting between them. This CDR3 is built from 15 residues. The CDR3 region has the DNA TGCAGTGCTAGAGAGACCCTGAGCTCTGGAAACACCATATATTTT. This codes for CSARETLSSGNTIYF.

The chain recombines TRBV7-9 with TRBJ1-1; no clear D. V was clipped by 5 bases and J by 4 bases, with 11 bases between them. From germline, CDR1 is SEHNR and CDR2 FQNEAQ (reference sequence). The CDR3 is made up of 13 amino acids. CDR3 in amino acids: CASSTLSGTEAFF. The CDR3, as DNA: TGTGCCAGCAGCACCTTAAGTGGCACTGAAGCTTTCTTT. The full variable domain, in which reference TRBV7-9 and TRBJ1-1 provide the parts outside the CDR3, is DTGVSQNPRHKITKRGQNVTFRCDPISEHNRLYWYRQTLGQGPEFLTYFQNEAQLEKSRLLSDRFSAERPKGSFSTLEIQRTEQGDSAMYLCASSTLSGTEAFFGQGTRLTVV.

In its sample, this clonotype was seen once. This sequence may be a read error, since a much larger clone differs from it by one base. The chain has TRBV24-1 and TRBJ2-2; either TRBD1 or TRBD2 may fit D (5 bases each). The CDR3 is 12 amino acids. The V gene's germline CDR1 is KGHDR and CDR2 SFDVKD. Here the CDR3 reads CVTSEGPGELFF. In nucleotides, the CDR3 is TGTGTCACCAGTGAGGGACCCGGGGAGCTGTTTTTT.

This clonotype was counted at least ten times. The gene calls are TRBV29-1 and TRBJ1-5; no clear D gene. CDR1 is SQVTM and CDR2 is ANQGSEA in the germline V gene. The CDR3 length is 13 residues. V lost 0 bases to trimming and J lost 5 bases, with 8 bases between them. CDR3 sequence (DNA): TGCAGCGTTGAAGATACCGTGGATCAGCCCCAGCATTTT. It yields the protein CSVEDTVDQPQHF.

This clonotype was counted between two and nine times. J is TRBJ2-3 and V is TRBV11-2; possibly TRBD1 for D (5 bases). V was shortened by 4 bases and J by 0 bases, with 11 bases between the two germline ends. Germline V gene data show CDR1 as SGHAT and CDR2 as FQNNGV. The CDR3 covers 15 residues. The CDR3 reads CASSSGSPSTDTQYF. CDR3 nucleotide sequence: TGTGCCAGCAGCTCAGGGTCCCCTAGCACAGATACGCAGTATTTT.

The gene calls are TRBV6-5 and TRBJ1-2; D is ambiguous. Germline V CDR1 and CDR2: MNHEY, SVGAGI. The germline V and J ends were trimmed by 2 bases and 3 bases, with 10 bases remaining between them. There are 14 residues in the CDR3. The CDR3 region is CASSYAVKDYGYTF. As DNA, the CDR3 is TGTGCCAGCAGTTACGCGGTCAAGGACTATGGCTACACCTTC.

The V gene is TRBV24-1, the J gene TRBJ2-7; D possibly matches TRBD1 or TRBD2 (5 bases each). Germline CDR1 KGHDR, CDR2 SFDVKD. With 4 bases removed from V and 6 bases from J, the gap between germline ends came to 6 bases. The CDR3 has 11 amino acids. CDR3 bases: TGTGCCACCAGTGACGGGACCGAGCAGTACTTC. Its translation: CATSDGTEQYF.

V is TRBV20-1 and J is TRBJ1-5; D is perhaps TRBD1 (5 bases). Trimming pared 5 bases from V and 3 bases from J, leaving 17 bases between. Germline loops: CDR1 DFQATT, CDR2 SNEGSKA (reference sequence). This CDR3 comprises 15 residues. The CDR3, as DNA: TGCAGTGCTCCAATAGGGGCGGGGCTCAATCAGCCCCAGCATTTT. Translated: CSAPIGAGLNQPQHF.

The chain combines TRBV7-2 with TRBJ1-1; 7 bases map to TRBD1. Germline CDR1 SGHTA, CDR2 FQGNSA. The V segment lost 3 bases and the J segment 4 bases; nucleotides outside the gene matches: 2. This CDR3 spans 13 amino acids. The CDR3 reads CASSFEGATEAFF. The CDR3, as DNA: TGTGCCAGCAGCTTCGAGGGGGCCACTGAAGCTTTCTTT.

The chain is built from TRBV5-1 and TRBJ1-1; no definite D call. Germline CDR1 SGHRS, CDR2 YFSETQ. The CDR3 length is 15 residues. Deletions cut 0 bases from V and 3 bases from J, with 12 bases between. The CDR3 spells CASSLDYRGDTEAFF. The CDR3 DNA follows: TGCGCCAGCAGCTTGGATTACCGCGGAGACACTGAAGCTTTCTTT.

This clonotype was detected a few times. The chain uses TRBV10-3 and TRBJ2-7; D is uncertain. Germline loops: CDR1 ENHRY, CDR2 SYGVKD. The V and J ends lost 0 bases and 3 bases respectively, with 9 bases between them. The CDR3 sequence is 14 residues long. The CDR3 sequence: CAISESMGNYEQYF. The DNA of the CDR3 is TGTGCCATCAGTGAGTCGATGGGTAACTACGAGCAGTACTTC.

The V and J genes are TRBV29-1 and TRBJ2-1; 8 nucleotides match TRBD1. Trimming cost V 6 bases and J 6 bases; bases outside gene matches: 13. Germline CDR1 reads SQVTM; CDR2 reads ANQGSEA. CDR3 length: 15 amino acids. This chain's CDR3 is CSVNPPGTGGNEQFF. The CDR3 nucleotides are TGCAGCGTCAACCCCCCTGGAACAGGGGGCAATGAGCAGTTCTTC.

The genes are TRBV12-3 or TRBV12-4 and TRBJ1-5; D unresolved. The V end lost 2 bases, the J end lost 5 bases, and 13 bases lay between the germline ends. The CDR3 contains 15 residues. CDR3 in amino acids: CASSLNIVVDQPQHF. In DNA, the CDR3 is TGTGCCAGCAGTTTAAATATAGTGGTTGATCAGCCCCAGCATTTT.

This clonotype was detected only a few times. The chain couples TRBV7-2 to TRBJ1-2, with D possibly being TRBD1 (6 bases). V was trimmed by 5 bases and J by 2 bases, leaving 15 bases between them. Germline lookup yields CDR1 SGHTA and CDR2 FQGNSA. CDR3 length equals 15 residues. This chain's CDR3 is CASSRGQSRNYGYTF. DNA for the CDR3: TGTGCCAGCAGCCGGGGACAATCTCGAAACTATGGCTACACCTTC.